The rows below give T cell receptor beta chains drawn from one sample of a study of cytomegalovirus exposure and HLA in healthy donors. TCRdb keeps only in-frame clones here, not all; method: immunoSEQ multiplex PCR. The data contain 150,000 to 200,000 clones, roughly 75% of them seen just once; the ten biggest clones take up under 2%. Material for sequencing was PBMCs. The receptors were gathered from a woman aged 25 to 39 in good health and CMV-seronegative. CDR3s include the opening cysteine and the closing phenylalanine or tryptophan. D genes are given only for firm matches.

CDR3nt: TGCGCCAGCAGCCAAGATCGGGTACGGCCCGATGGCTACACCTTC
CDR3aa: CASSQDRVRPDGYTF
v_gene: TRBV4-1
j_gene: TRBJ1-2
d_gene: NA
len: 15

CDR3nt: TGCAGCGTACGGACCGAGGGAGACAATTCACCCCTCCACTTT
CDR3aa: CSVRTEGDNSPLHF
v_gene: TRBV29-1
j_gene: TRBJ1-6
d_gene: NA
len: 14

CDR3nt: TGTGCCAGCAGCGTACCAGGGCTAGCGGGGATCGAGCAGTACTTC
CDR3aa: CASSVPGLAGIEQYF
v_gene: TRBV7-9
j_gene: TRBJ2-7
d_gene: TRBD2
len: 15

CDR3nt: TGTGCCAGCTCACCTTCGACAGTTCCTAACTATGGCTACACCTTC
CDR3aa: CASSPSTVPNYGYTF
v_gene: TRBV18
j_gene: TRBJ1-2
d_gene: NA
len: 15

CDR3nt: TGTGCCAGCAGCTTGCCCCGACAGGTTACGAACACTGAAGCTTTCTTT
CDR3aa: CASSLPRQVTNTEAFF
v_gene: TRBV7-9
j_gene: TRBJ1-1
d_gene: NA
len: 16

CDR3nt: TGTGCCAGCTCACCTCGAAATCAGGGGAACGAGCAGTACTTC
CDR3aa: CASSPRNQGNEQYF
v_gene: TRBV18
j_gene: TRBJ2-7
d_gene: NA
len: 14

CDR3nt: TGTGCCAGCAGTTTCAACCAGGAGGGGTCACCCCTCCACTTT
CDR3aa: CASSFNQEGSPLHF
v_gene: TRBV28
j_gene: TRBJ1-6
d_gene: NA
len: 14

CDR3nt: TGCAGCGCCGAACTAGCGTTGACCCGCACAGATACGCAGTATTTT
CDR3aa: CSAELALTRTDTQYF
v_gene: TRBV29-1
j_gene: TRBJ2-3
d_gene: TRBD2
len: 15

CDR3nt: TGTGCCAGCAGCCCGGACGGGGGGAGCTCCTACGAGCAGTACTTC
CDR3aa: CASSPDGGSSYEQYF
v_gene: TRBV7-3
j_gene: TRBJ2-7
d_gene: TRBD2
len: 15

CDR3nt: TGTGCCAGCAGTGTGACAGGAAGCACAGATACGCAGTATTTT
CDR3aa: CASSVTGSTDTQYF
v_gene: TRBV2
j_gene: TRBJ2-3
d_gene: NA
len: 14

CDR3nt: TGTGCCAGCAGTTACTCGGCAGCGGGCTTATACAATGAGCAGTTCTTC
CDR3aa: CASSYSAAGLYNEQFF
v_gene: TRBV6-5
j_gene: TRBJ2-1
d_gene: NA
len: 16

CDR3nt: TGTGCCAGCAGCTTACGGGGGGACTATGGCTACACCTTC
CDR3aa: CASSLRGDYGYTF
v_gene: TRBV7-9
j_gene: TRBJ1-2
d_gene: NA
len: 13